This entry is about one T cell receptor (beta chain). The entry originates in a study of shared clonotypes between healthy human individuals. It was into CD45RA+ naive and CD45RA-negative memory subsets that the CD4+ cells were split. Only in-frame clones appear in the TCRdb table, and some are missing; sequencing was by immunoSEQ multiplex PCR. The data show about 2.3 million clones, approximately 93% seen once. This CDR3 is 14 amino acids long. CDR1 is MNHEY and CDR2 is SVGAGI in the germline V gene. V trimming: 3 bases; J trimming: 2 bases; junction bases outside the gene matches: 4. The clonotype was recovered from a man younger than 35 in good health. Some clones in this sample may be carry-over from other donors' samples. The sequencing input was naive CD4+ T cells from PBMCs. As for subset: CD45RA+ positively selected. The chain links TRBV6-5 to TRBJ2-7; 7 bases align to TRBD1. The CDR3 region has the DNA TGTGCCAGCAGTTATGATGGGACAGCCTACGAGCAGTACTTC. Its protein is CASSYDGTAYEQYF.